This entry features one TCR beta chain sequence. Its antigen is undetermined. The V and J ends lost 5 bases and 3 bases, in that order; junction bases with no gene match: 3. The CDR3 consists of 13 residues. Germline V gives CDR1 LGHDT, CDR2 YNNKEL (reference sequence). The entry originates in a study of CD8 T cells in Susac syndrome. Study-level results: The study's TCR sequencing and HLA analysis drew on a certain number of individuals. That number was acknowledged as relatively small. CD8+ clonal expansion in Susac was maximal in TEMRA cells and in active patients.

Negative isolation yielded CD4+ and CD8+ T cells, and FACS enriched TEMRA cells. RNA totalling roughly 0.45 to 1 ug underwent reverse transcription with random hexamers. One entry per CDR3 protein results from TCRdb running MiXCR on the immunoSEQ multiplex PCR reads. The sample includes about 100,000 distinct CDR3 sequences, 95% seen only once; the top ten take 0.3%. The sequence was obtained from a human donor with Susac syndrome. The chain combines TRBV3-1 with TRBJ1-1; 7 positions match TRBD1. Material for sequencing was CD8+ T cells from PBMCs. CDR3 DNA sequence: TGTGCCAGCAGCAGAACAGGGGACACTGAAGCTTTCTTT. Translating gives CASSRTGDTEAFF. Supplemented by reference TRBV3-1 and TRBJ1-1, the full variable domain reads DTAVSQTPKYLVTQMGNDKSIKCEQNLGHDTMYWYKQDSKKFLKIMFSYNNKELIINETVPNRFSPKSPDKAHLNLHINSLELGDSAVYFCASSRTGDTEAFFGQGTRLTVV.